Below, 16 T cell receptor beta chains from the same sample are listed, as sequenced in a study of response to subunit inactivated influenza vaccine. TCRdb independently ran MiXCR on the RT-PCR reads; one entry per CDR3 protein. This table has some 540,000 distinct CDR3 sequences, approximately 22% appearing once. This same sample was also part of a study on T cells expressing NK-cell markers. From that report: The cDNA for TCR beta came from 5'RACE template switching with UMIs.

The input for sequencing was CD4+ T cells sorted from PBMCs, taken roughly 12 days after vaccination. These receptors all come from a man aged 45-65 years who received an inactivated influenza vaccine.

This clonotype was counted only a few times. For the CDR3, the DNA is TGCGCCAGCAACAAAAGGACAGGGGTGAACACTGAAGCTTTCTTT. Translated: CASNKRTGVNTEAFF. The V gene is TRBV5-1, the J gene TRBJ1-1; 9 bases are shared with TRBD1. This CDR3 comprises 15 residues. Unmatched junction bases numbered 6, after V lost 6 bases and J lost 0 bases. Germline CDR1 reads SGHRS; CDR2 reads YFSETQ. Based on the CDR3 plus reference TRBV5-1 and TRBJ1-1, the full variable domain is KAGVTQTPRYLIKTRGQQVTLSCSPISGHRSVSWYQQTPGQGLQFLFEYFSETQRNKGNFPGRFSGRQFSNSRSEMNVSTLELGDSALYLCASNKRTGVNTEAFFGQGTRLTVV.

This rearrangement joins TRBV20-1 to TRBJ2-5; TRBD2 might be the D (5 bases). Germline CDR1 reads DFQATT; CDR2 reads SNEGSKA (reference sequence). The CDR3 totals 11 residues. Trimming shortened V by 4 bases and J by 2 bases, and 5 bases separated the two germline ends. This chain's CDR3 is CSATGQETQYF. CDR3 DNA: TGCAGTGCTACGGGACAAGAGACCCAGTACTTC.

This clonotype came up many times. Here the CDR3 reads CASSARTGGETQYF. The DNA for the CDR3 is TGTGCCAGCAGTGCTCGGACAGGAGGAGAGACCCAGTACTTC. The rearrangement uses TRBV12-3 or TRBV12-4 and TRBJ2-5, with 7 positions matching TRBD1. CDR3 length: 14 amino acids. V lost 5 bases and J lost 4; bases outside the gene matches: 7.

The V and J genes are TRBV29-1 and TRBJ2-7; no clear D gene. In germline, CDR1 is SQVTM, CDR2 ANQGSEA. V was shortened by 6 bases and J by 4 bases, with 19 bases between the two germline ends. The CDR3 is made up of 14 amino acids. The CDR3 DNA reads TGCAGCGTGGCCCTCGGGTCCTCCCCTTACGAGCAGTACTTC. Encoded protein: CSVALGSSPYEQYF.

The chain couples TRBV3-1 to TRBJ2-1, with D tentatively TRBD2 (5 bases). Germline values: CDR1 LGHDT, CDR2 YNNKEL (reference sequence). This CDR3 is built from 13 residues. The ends were cut back, 1 base at V and 4 bases at J, with 5 bases in the middle. The CDR3 coding sequence is TGTGCCAGCAGCCAAGGGACTTACAATGAGCAGTTCTTC. Encoded protein: CASSQGTYNEQFF.

Only a few counts were recorded for this clonotype. The gene calls are TRBV12-3 or TRBV12-4 and TRBJ2-4; D is unresolved. The V end was cut by 4 bases, the J end by 9 bases, with 10 bases between. The CDR3 has 12 amino acids. In DNA, the CDR3 is TGTGCCAGCAGTTCGGCCTCAGCCATTCAGTACTTC. It codes for CASSSASAIQYF.

This chain joins TRBV29-1 and TRBJ1-2; D uncertain. The V and J ends lost 5 bases and 8 bases respectively, with 15 bases between them. Germline V gives CDR1 SQVTM, CDR2 ANQGSEA. The CDR3 spans 12 residues. CDR3 in amino acids: CSVNPGARGYTF. The CDR3 DNA reads TGCAGCGTTAACCCCGGAGCACGGGGCTACACCTTC.

This clonotype was observed a handful of times. The gene calls are TRBV6-1 and TRBJ2-1; D possibly matches TRBD1 or TRBD2 (5 bases each). CDR1 is MNHNS, CDR2 SASEGT, per germline. This CDR3 contains 15 residues. The ends were cut back, 8 bases at V and 5 bases at J, with 19 bases in the middle. CDR3 sequence reads: CASFSPRGGNNEQFF. The CDR3 nucleotides read TGTGCCAGCTTCAGCCCACGTGGGGGTAACAATGAGCAGTTCTTC.

This chain links TRBV20-1 with TRBJ1-1; a possible D gene is TRBD1 (6 bases). Between the trimmed V and J ends, which lost 0 bases and 4 bases, there was a span of 15 bases. The length of the CDR3 is 15 residues. Germline CDR1 DFQATT, CDR2 SNEGSKA (reference sequence). The CDR3 DNA follows: TGCAGTGCTAGAGATAGGGCCCAGGGGTCCACTGAAGCTTTCTTT. Translation: CSARDRAQGSTEAFF.

This clonotype was detected only a few times. This chain links TRBV7-2 with TRBJ1-2; no reliable D call. The CDR3 spans 15 residues. Germline CDR1 and CDR2: SGHTA and FQGNSA. V gave up 0 bases and J gave up 4 bases, with 12 bases separating them. The CDR3 reads CASSLAGRGPYGYTF. As DNA, the CDR3 is TGTGCCAGCAGCTTAGCTGGCCGAGGCCCCTATGGCTACACCTTC.

This clonotype appeared a few times. V gene TRBV5-6 combines with J gene TRBJ1-6; 9 nucleotides match TRBD1. In germline, CDR1 is SGHDT, CDR2 YYEEEE. V was clipped by 3 bases and J by 9 bases; unmatched bases: 7. The CDR3 consists of 15 residues. The CDR3 DNA follows: TGTGCCAGCAGCTGGAGGACAGGGGCTGCTTCACCCCTCCACTTT. Protein sequence: CASSWRTGAASPLHF.

The J gene is TRBJ1-1, the V gene TRBV12-3 or TRBV12-4; D not resolved. The CDR3 has 10 amino acids. Trimming removed 10 bases at V and 2 bases at J, with 5 bases between. This chain's CDR3 is CATGNTEAFF. CDR3 bases: TGTGCCACAGGAAACACTGAAGCTTTCTTT.

This clonotype appeared a few times. This chain links TRBV5-1 with TRBJ2-7, with TRBD1 matching over 12 bases. The V gene's germline CDR1 is SGHRS and CDR2 YFSETQ. The CDR3 has 16 residues. The J segment lost 5 bases and the V segment lost 1 base, leaving 7 bases of the junction unmatched. CDR3 nucleotide sequence: TGCGCCAGCAGCTTGTCCTCGGGACAGGGGGCCCACGAGCAGTACTTC. It is translated as CASSLSSGQGAHEQYF.

This clonotype was recorded once. This chain uses TRBV7-9 with TRBJ2-2; TRBD1 might be the D (6 bases). V lost 6 bases to trimming and J lost 3 bases, with 11 bases between them. The CDR3 spans 14 residues. The germline gives CDR1 SEHNR, CDR2 FQNEAQ (reference sequence). The DNA for the CDR3 is TGTGCCAGCAGGGAACGGACAGACACCGGGGAGCTGTTTTTT. Its translation: CASRERTDTGELFF.

In its sample, this clonotype was seen a few times. V is TRBV29-1 and J is TRBJ1-1; 9 nucleotides agree with TRBD1. Trimming at V came to 7 bases and at J to 0 bases, leaving 3 bases not matched to a gene. Germline V lookup: CDR1 SQVTM, CDR2 ANQGSEA. The CDR3 is 13 amino acids. CDR3 nucleotides: TGCAGCGGTGGACAGGGGATGAACACTGAAGCTTTCTTT. Translating gives CSGGQGMNTEAFF.

This clonotype was picked up one time. The genes are TRBV5-1 and TRBJ2-5; 7 bases fit TRBD1. V trimming: 3 bases; J trimming: 3 bases; junction bases outside the gene matches: 2. The CDR3 is 13 amino acids. Germline CDR1 SGHRS, CDR2 YFSETQ. The CDR3 loop is CASSSTGEETQYF. The DNA of the CDR3 is TGCGCCAGCAGCTCAACAGGGGAAGAGACCCAGTACTTC.